Here is one T cell receptor beta chain with its context. Its antigen is not identified. V lost 3 bases and J 3 bases, leaving 10 bases between the germline ends. Per germline, CDR1 SGDLS and CDR2 YYNGEE. There are 13 residues in the CDR3. This entry belongs to a study of cytomegalovirus exposure and HLA in healthy donors. Study-level points and caveats: The productive fraction for most TCR beta V segments was about 90% or about 30% in an earlier analysis. One cluster of highly shared sequence variants probably arose as a sequencing artifact. A list of approximately 160 TCR beta chains associated with cytomegalovirus was given.

PCR involved 60 Vbeta and 13 Jbeta primers. Generated by immunoSEQ multiplex PCR, the TCRdb table keeps only in-frame clones and is missing some. Of roughly 300,000 clones in the sample, 86% were seen once. V gene TRBV9 combines with J gene TRBJ2-7; TRBD2 might be the D (5 bases). The TCR was taken from a man aged 40-49 years in good health and CMV-seropositive. Source material: PBMCs. This CDR3 reads CASSASEGYEQYF. The CDR3 nucleotides are TGTGCCAGCAGCGCGTCCGAGGGCTACGAGCAGTACTTC.